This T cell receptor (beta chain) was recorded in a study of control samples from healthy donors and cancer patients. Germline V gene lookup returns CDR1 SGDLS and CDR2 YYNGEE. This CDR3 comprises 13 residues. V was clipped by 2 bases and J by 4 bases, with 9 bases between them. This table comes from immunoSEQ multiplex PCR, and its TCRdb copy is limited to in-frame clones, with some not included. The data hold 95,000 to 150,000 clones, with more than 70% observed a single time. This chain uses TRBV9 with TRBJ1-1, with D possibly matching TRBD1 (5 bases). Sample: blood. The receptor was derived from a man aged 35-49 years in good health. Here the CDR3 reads CASSVGGSTEAFF. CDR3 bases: TGTGCCAGCAGCGTGGGGGGATCCACTGAAGCTTTCTTT. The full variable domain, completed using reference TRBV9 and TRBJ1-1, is DSGVTQTPKHLITATGQRVTLRCSPRSGDLSVYWYQQSLDQGLQFLIQYYNGEERAKGNILERFSAQQFPDLHSELNLSSLELGDSALYFCASSVGGSTEAFFGQGTRLTVV.